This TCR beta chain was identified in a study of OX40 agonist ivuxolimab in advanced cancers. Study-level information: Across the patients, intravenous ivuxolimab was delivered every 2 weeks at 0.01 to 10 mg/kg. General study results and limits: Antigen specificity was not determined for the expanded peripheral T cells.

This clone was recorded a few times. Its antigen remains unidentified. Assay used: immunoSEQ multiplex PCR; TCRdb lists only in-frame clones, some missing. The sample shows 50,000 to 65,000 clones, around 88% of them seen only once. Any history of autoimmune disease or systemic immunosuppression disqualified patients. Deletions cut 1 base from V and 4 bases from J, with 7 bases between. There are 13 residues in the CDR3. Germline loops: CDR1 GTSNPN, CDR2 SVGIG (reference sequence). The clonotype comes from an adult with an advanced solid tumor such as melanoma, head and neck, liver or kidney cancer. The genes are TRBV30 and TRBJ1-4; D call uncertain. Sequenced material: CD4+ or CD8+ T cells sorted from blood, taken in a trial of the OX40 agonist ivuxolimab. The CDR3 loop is CAWSGTSNEKLFF. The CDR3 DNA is TGTGCCTGGAGTGGAACGAGTAATGAAAAACTGTTTTTT.